The 13 T cell receptor beta chains below all came from one sample that was sequenced in a study of OX40 agonist ivuxolimab in advanced cancers. Assay used: immunoSEQ multiplex PCR; TCRdb lists only in-frame clones, some missing. The sample has more than 100,000 clones; approximately 90% are singletons. The sample here was CD4+ or CD8+ T cells sorted from blood, taken in a trial of the OX40 agonist ivuxolimab. These receptors originate from an adult with an advanced solid tumor such as melanoma, head and neck, liver or kidney cancer.

The chain employs TRBV28 and TRBJ2-6; unclear D gene. This CDR3 is built from 15 residues. Looked up from germline, CDR1 is MDHEN and CDR2 is SYDVKM. The V end was cut by 2 bases, the J end by 2 bases, with 7 bases between. The CDR3 DNA sequence: TGTGCCAGCAGTTTAAGAGAGACTGGGGCCAACGTCCTGACTTTC. It specifies CASSLRETGANVLTF.

The rearrangement links TRBV18 to TRBJ1-1; possible D gene TRBD1, 5 bases. V gave up 1 base and J gave up 2 bases, with 8 bases separating them. The CDR3 totals 14 residues. Germline CDR1 is KGHSH and CDR2 is LQKENI. CDR3 sequence: CASSPQQDNTEAFF. CDR3 bases: TGTGCCAGCTCACCACAACAGGATAACACTGAAGCTTTCTTT.

The chain uses TRBV10-3 and TRBJ2-2; 7 nucleotides line up with TRBD2. The CDR3 sequence is 12 residues long. V lost 4 bases to trimming and J lost 7 bases; unmatched junction nucleotides: 0. Germline V gene sequence: CDR1 ENHRY, CDR2 SYGVKD. This CDR3 reads CAISGTSGELFF. The CDR3 DNA reads as TGTGCCATCAGTGGGACTAGCGGGGAGCTGTTTTTT.

J is TRBJ1-1 and V is TRBV5-8; D is undetermined. Germline V gene data show CDR1 as SGHTS and CDR2 as YDEGEE. V was clipped by 1 base and J by 2 bases, with 3 bases between them. This CDR3 has 12 residues. The CDR3: CASSLPNTEAFF. DNA for the CDR3: TGTGCCAGCAGCTTGCCAAACACTGAAGCTTTCTTT.

The CDR3 DNA reads as TGTGCCAGCAGTCGGGACGTGAACACTGAAGCTTTCTTT. This translates into CASSRDVNTEAFF. The V and J genes are TRBV2 and TRBJ1-1, with a weak D call TRBD1 (5 bases). Germline-derived CDR1 and CDR2 are SNHLY and FYNNEI. V lost 5 bases, J lost 0 bases, and 7 bases lay in between. The CDR3 has 13 amino acids.

This chain uses TRBV18 with TRBJ1-5; D uncertain. The CDR3 has 13 amino acids. Germline V gene lookup returns CDR1 KGHSH and CDR2 LQKENI. Trimming left V 2 bases short and J 0 bases short, with 2 bases between. The CDR3, as DNA: TGTGCCAGCTCACCAGTTAGCAATCAGCCCCAGCATTTT. It is translated as CASSPVSNQPQHF.

The rearrangement joins TRBV28 to TRBJ1-1; 9 bases match TRBD1. J gave up 3 bases and V 7 bases, and 6 bases lay outside the gene matches. This CDR3 region has 14 residues. From germline, CDR1 is MDHEN and CDR2 SYDVKM. The CDR3 protein is CASISGTGYTEAFF. The CDR3 DNA is TGTGCCAGCATCTCCGGGACAGGGTACACTGAAGCTTTCTTT. The complete variable domain, with remaining parts taken from reference TRBV28 and TRBJ1-1, reads DVKVTQSSRYLVKRTGEKVFLECVQDMDHENMFWYRQDPGLGLRLIYFSYDVKMKEKGDIPEGYSVSREKKERFSLILESASTNQTSMYLCASISGTGYTEAFFGQGTRLTVV.

This clone turned up a few times. The chain combines TRBV2 with TRBJ2-7; 9 bases match TRBD2. V gave up 6 bases and J gave up 11 bases; unmatched junction bases: 8. Germline V gene lookup returns CDR1 SNHLY and CDR2 FYNNEI. CDR3 length: 12 amino acids. The CDR3: CASRGVASGEYF. The CDR3 DNA sequence: TGTGCCAGCAGGGGTGTAGCTAGCGGGGAGTACTTC.

V is TRBV19 and J is TRBJ2-7, with D possibly matching TRBD2 (6 bases). Germline CDR1 reads LNHDA; CDR2 reads SQIVND (reference sequence). V was clipped by 5 bases and J by 5 bases, with 16 bases between them. This CDR3 has 14 amino acids. CDR3 sequence: CASSQAGLPHEQYF. The CDR3 DNA is TGTGCCAGTAGTCAGGCGGGACTCCCCCACGAGCAGTACTTC.

J is TRBJ1-2 and V is TRBV6-1, with 9 bases lining up with TRBD1. V lost 2 bases to trimming and J lost 4 bases; unmatched junction nucleotides: 5. The CDR3 extends over 15 amino acids. The V gene's germline CDR1 is MNHNS and CDR2 SASEGT. The CDR3: CASSESGQGGYGYTF. CDR3 DNA: TGTGCCAGCAGTGAATCGGGACAGGGTGGCTATGGCTACACCTTC.

The chain is built from TRBV5-6 and TRBJ2-4, with 8 bases lining up with TRBD1. Germline trimming cut 4 bases from V and 10 bases from J; bases unmatched to any gene: 10. The CDR3 is 14 residues long. Germline assignment: CDR1 SGHDT and CDR2 YYEEEE. This CDR3 reads CASSPTGDRSIQYF. The CDR3 DNA reads TGTGCCAGCAGCCCGACAGGGGACAGAAGTATTCAGTACTTC.

The V gene is TRBV2, the J gene TRBJ2-7; 12 bases are a match to TRBD2. The CDR3 is 17 residues long. Germline CDR1 reads SNHLY; CDR2 reads FYNNEI. V was pared by 0 bases and J by 0 bases, with 3 bases of the junction left unmatched. The DNA of the CDR3 is TGTGCCAGCAGTGAAGCACTAGCGGGAGGCTACTCCTACGAGCAGTACTTC. The encoded protein is CASSEALAGGYSYEQYF.

The chain couples TRBV2 to TRBJ2-7; no clear D gene. The CDR3 extends over 12 amino acids. Germline CDR1 reads SNHLY; CDR2 reads FYNNEI. Trimming cost V 2 bases and J 2 bases, with 4 bases left between them. In DNA form, the CDR3 reads TGTGCCAGCAGTGAATCGACCTACGAGCAGTACTTC. It is translated as CASSESTYEQYF.